The entry below describes one T cell receptor beta chain. RNA, once extracted, was reverse transcribed into cDNA for use as the sequencing template. Sequencing was performed with immunoSEQ multiplex PCR; in TCRdb, only in-frame clones are kept and a portion is missing. The sample shows approximately 140,000 clones, 70% to 90% of them seen only once. This entry comes from a study of CD8+ T cells in alopecia areata. Regarding treatment: oral pan-JAK inhibitor, 5-10 mg twice daily. The CDR3 has 11 residues. Germline V gene lookup returns CDR1 GTSNPN and CDR2 SVGIG (reference sequence). Trimming took 1 base from V and 6 from J, leaving 7 bases between them.

The TCR originated in a human donor with alopecia areata. V and J are TRBV30 and TRBJ2-7; possible D gene TRBD2, 6 bases. The material was CD8+ T cells sorted from blood, obtained at week 4, from a patient treated with tofacitinib. The CDR3 DNA sequence: TGTGCCTGGAGTGGGGGAGGCGAGCAGTACTTC. It specifies CAWSGGGEQYF. The whole variable domain, remainder taken from reference TRBV30 and TRBJ2-7, is SQTIHQWPATLVQPVGSPLSLECTVEGTSNPNLYWYRQAAGRGLQLLFYSVGIGQISSEVPQNLSASRPQDRQFILSSKKLLLSDSGFYLCAWSGGGEQYFGPGTRLTVT.